This T cell receptor (beta chain) was identified during a study of cytomegalovirus exposure and HLA in healthy donors. Whole-study findings and limits: Most TCR beta V segments were productive about 90% or about 30% of the time in an earlier analysis. Cytomegalovirus-associated TCR beta chains were listed, numbering 150 to 200.

Each donor was nominally healthy when sampled (though unrecorded immune exposures were likely). Remarks on this clone: The antigen remains undetermined.

The PCR contained 60 Vbeta and 13 Jbeta primers. TCRdb's copy holds only in-frame clones and misses some; the assay was immunoSEQ multiplex PCR. The sample carries roughly 80,000 clones, 62% recorded once. The CDR3 spans 16 residues. V gave up 4 bases and J gave up 0 bases, with 15 bases separating them. The V gene's germline CDR1 is LNHNV and CDR2 YYDKDF (reference sequence). This receptor was identified in a male donor in good health and CMV-seropositive. Material: PBMCs. The V call is TRBV15, the J call TRBJ1-1; D not certain. CDR3 sequence reads: CATSTPFMRVNTEAFF. CDR3 nucleotides: TGTGCCACCAGCACCCCCTTTATGAGGGTGAACACTGAAGCTTTCTTT.